This T cell receptor (beta chain) was found in a study of OX40 agonist ivuxolimab in advanced cancers. At the level of the study: The patients got ivuxolimab, which is an agonistic anti-OX40 (CD134) antibody. Patients achieving partial responses numbered three: one hepatocellular carcinoma case and two cutaneous melanoma cases.

Sequencing used immunoSEQ multiplex PCR; TCRdb keeps in-frame clones, though not all of them. In the table there are 50,000 to 70,000 clones, more than 80% of which are singletons. General observations from the study: CD4+ T cells averaged fewer expanded clones than CD8+ T cells. Circulating CD4+ and CD8+ T cells showed clonal expansion by week 6 at 0.1 to 3.0 mg/kg.

Trimming stripped 0 bases from V and 3 bases from J, with 5 bases between. Germline V CDR1 and CDR2: SGHRS, YFSETQ. The CDR3 sequence is 13 residues long. In regard to this clone: Antigen specificity is unknown. This sample includes further DNA sequences coding for the same CDR3.

The sequenced sample was CD4+ or CD8+ T cells sorted from blood, obtained in a trial of the OX40 agonist ivuxolimab. The clonotype was recovered from an adult with an advanced solid tumor such as melanoma, head and neck, liver or kidney cancer. V and J are TRBV5-1 and TRBJ2-3; D unresolved. The CDR3 DNA follows: TGCGCCAGCAGCTTGGCCGGAACAGATACGCAGTATTTT. It codes for CASSLAGTDTQYF. The entire variable domain, with the rest obtained from reference TRBV5-1 and TRBJ2-3, is as follows: KAGVTQTPRYLIKTRGQQVTLSCSPISGHRSVSWYQQTPGQGLQFLFEYFSETQRNKGNFPGRFSGRQFSNSRSEMNVSTLELGDSALYLCASSLAGTDTQYFGPGTRLTVL.